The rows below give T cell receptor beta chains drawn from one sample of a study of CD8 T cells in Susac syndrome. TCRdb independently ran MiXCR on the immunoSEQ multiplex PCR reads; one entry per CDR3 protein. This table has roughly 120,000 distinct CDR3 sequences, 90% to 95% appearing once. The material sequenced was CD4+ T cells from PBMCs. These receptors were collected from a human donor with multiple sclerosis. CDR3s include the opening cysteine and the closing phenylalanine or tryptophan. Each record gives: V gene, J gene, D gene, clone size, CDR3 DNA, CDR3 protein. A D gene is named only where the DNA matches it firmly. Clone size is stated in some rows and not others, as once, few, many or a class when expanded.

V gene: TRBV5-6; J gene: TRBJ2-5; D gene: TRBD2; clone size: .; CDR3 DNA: TGTGCCAGCAGCCTAACTCTAGCGGGGGGGCCGCGAGAGACCCAGTACTTC; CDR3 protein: CASSLTLAGGPRETQYF
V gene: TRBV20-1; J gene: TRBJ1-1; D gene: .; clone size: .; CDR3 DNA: TGCAGTGCTTCTGGACTTGGGGGCTCCTCTTCAGCTTTCTTT; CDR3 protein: CSASGLGGSSSAFF
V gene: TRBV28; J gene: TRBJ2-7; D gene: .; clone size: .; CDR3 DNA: TGTGCCAGCAGTTTGCCCTCATTTTACGAGCAGTACTTC; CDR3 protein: CASSLPSFYEQYF
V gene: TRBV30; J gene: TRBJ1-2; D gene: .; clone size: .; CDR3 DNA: TGTGCCTGGATAAAAAGTGGAGGCTACACCTTC; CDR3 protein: CAWIKSGGYTF
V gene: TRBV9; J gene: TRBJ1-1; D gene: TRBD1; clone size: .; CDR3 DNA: TGTGCCAGCGGCACAGGGGACAACACTGAAGCTTTCTTT; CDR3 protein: CASGTGDNTEAFF
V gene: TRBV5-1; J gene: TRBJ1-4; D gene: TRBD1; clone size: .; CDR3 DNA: TGCGCCAGCAGGCGAGGGACAGCTAATGAAAAACTGTTTTTT; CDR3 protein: CASRRGTANEKLFF
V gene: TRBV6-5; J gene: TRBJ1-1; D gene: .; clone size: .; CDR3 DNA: TGTGCCAGCAGTTATGGCCTGACGAACACTGAAGCTTTCTTT; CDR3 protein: CASSYGLTNTEAFF
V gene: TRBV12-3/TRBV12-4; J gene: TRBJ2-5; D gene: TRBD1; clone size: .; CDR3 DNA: TGTGCCAGCAGGATGACAGGGACGATCGAGACCCAGTACTTC; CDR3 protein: CASRMTGTIETQYF
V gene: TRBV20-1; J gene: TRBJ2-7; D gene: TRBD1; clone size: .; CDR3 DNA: TGCAGTGCTGGACAACCGGGACAGGCACCAGACGAGCAGTACTTC; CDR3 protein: CSAGQPGQAPDEQYF
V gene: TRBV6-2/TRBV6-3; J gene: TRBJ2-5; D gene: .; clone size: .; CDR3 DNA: TGTGCCAGCAGTTGGACTCCGCAATCAGCCCAGTACTTC; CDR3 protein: CASSWTPQSAQYF
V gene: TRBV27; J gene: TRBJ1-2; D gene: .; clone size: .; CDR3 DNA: TGTGCCAGCAAGATAAAACAGGGCCCCAACTATGGCTACACCTTC; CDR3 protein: CASKIKQGPNYGYTF
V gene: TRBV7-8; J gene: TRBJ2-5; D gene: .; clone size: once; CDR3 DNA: TGTGCCAGCAGCCGTAGACAGACCCAAGAGACCCAGTACTTC; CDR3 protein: CASSRRQTQETQYF
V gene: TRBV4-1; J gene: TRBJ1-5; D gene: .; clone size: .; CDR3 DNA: TGCGCCAGCAGCCAAATCTTCAGCAATCAGCCCCAGCATTTT; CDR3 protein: CASSQIFSNQPQHF
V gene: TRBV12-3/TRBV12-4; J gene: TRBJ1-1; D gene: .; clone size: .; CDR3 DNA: TGTGCCAGCAGTTTAAGCGTGGAGGCGAACACTGAAGCTTTCTTT; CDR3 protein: CASSLSVEANTEAFF